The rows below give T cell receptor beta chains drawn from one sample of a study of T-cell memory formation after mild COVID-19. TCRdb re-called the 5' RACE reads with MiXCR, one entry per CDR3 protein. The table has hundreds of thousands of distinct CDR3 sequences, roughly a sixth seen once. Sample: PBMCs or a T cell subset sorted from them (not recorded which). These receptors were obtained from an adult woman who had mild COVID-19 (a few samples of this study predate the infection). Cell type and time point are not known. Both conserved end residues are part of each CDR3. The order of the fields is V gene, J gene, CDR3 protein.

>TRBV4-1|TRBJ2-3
CASSGNTSTDTQYF
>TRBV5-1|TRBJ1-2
CASSLGDRGNGYTF
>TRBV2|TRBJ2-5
CASSRGRETQYF
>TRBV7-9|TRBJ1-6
CASSDGGLYNSPLHF
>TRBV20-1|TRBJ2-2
CSARDVRSTGELFF
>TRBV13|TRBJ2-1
CASSGAWDNEQFF
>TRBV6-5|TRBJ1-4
CASSYSSTGREKLFF
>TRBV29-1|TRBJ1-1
CSGGPSMNTEAFF
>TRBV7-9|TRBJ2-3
CASSLVWELDTQYF
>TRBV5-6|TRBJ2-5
CASSPGQGLETQYF
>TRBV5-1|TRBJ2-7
CASSHYDSLKEQYF
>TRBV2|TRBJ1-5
CASSETRLVQHF
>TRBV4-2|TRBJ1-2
CASSQDLLRSDREEGDGYTF
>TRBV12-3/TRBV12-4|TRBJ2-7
CASRQDSSYEQYF
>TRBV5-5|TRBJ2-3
CASSLILIAGGADTQYF
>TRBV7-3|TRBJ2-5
CASSSQGVAETQYF
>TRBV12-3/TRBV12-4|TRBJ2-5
CASTLDSWETQYF
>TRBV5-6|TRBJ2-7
CASSLGATGNTYEQYF
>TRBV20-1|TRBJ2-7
CSARDSTSGGLLGEQYF
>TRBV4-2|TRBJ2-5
CASSQDAGGEETQYF
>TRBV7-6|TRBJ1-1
CASSLIPAGSTEAFF
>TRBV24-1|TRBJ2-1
CATSDPTGLYNEQFF
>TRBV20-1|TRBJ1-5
CSARVGAQPQHF
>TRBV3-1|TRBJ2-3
CASSQDLAGIGTDTQYF
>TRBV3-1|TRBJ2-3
CASSQDRRDTGTDTQYF
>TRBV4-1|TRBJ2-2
CASSHRTVTNTGELFF
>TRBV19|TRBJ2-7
CASTPGQQYEQYF
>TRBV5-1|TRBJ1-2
CASSLALPFDRNYGYTF
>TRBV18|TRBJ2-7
CASSPHLGGPLYEQYF
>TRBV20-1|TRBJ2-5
CSAPQGWQETQYF
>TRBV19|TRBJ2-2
CASTPPPVGAGELFF
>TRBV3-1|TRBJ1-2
CASSQLYDRDRAGGYTF
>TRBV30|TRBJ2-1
CAWLGSSGSRNEQFF
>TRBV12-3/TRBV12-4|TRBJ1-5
CASSSGLDQPQHF
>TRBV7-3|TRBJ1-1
CASSLTGTLNTEAFF
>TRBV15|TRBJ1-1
CATTPWGLELNTEAFF
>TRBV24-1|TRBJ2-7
CATSQGILGEQYF
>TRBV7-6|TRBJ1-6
CASSLGETGHSPLHF
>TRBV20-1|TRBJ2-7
CSALRGGSSYEQYF
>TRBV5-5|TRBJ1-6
CASSLRSSYNSPLHF
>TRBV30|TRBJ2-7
CAWRGSAYEQYF
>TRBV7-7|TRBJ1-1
CASSLTLLNTEAFF
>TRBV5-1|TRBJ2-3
CASSLDGAADTQYF
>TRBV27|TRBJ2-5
CASSTLGQKSQETQYF
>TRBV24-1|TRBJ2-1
CATSDLGTGTAPNEQFF
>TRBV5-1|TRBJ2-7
CASSYSRDRGEEQYF
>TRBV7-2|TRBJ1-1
CARGQTTEAFF
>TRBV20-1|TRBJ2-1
CSAPPLGTGLYNEQFF
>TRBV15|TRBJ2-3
CATSTRTSPVSRTDTQYF
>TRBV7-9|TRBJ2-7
CASSFPSGGIYEQYF
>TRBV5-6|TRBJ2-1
CASSTRLGNEQFF
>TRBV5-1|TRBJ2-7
CASSLVGVRGTMGDAAYEQYF
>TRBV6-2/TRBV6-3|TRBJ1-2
CASRPSGTTNYGYTF
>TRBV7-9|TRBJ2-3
CASSLAEWGTRTDTQYF
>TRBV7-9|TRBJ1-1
CASRKGTGATEAFF
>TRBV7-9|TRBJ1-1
CASNLGGDSPEAFF
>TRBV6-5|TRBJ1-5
CASSYEGRSPQHF
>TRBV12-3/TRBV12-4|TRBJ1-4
CASSPGQFNEKLFF
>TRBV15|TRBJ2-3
CATSIKVITDTQYF